The entry that follows covers one T cell receptor (beta chain) sequence. The target of this receptor is not known. No quality values exist for individual bases; no much larger clone is one base distant. This record belongs to a study of control samples from healthy donors and cancer patients (dated by TCRdb to the early 2020s). The library was built by means of the immunoSEQ multiplex PCR assay. In TCRdb, the immuneACCESS table is reduced to in-frame sequences with V and J assigned. These tables do not hold every clone; where another copy was compared, an unresolved V gene accounts for under half, and the others remain unexplained. Within this sample are roughly 59,000 clones, with 92% of them counted one time only. The ten largest clones add up to about 1.5% of the sample. Sequencing used PBMCs. This receptor was identified in a man aged 35 to 55 with colorectal cancer.

The CDR3 loop reads CASRRAGHASTDTQYF. The nucleotide sequence reads as follows: TGTGCCAGCAGAAGGGCGGGACATGCTAGCACAGATACGCAGTATTTT. The V and J segments used are TRBV27 and TRBJ2-3, with the D call perhaps TRBD1 or TRBD2, each one matching 6 bases. According to the germline V gene (reference sequence), CDR1 reads MNHEY and CDR2 reads SMNVEV. The CDR3 runs 16 amino acids, cysteine and phenylalanine included. Just CDR3 DNA is preserved here, 48 bases in frame from base 1. Relative to germline, V is 6 bases shorter and J is 0 bases shorter, with 16 bases between their ends.